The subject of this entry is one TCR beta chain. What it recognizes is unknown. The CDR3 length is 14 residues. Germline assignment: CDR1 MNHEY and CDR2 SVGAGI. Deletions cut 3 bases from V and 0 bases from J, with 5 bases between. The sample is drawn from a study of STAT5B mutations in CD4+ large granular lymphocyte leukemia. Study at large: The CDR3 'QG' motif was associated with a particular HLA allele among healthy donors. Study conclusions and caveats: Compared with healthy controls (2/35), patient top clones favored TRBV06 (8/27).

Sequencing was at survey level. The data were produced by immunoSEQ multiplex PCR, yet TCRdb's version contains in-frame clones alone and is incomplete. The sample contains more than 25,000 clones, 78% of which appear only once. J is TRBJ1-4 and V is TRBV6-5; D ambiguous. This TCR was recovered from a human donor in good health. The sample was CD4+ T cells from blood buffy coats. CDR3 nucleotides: TGTGCCAGCAGTTATGGGGCAACTAATGAAAAACTGTTTTTT. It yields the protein CASSYGATNEKLFF.